The rows below give T cell receptor beta chains drawn from one sample of a study of T cell responses to AZD1222 COVID-19 vaccine. The data were produced by immunoSEQ multiplex PCR, yet TCRdb's version contains in-frame clones alone and is incomplete. The sample has fewer than 150,000 clones; more than 85% are singletons. The sequenced sample was peripheral blood, obtained 28 days after the second AZD1222 dose. All receptors come from an adult who received the AZD1222 COVID-19 vaccine. Each CDR3 is given with its conserved first and last residue. Fields, in order: clone size, V gene, D gene, J gene, CDR3 DNA, CDR3 protein. D genes are given only for firm matches. Size values are once, few and many counts, or a class for expanded clones, and some rows have none.

.	TRBV27	.	TRBJ1-5	TGTGCCAGCAGTTTACTATCGGCAGCTCGAAGTCCCCAGCATTTT	CASSLLSAARSPQHF
.	TRBV28	TRBD2	TRBJ2-7	TGTGCCAGCAGCGGACTAGCGGGAGGGTCTTACGAGCAGTACTTC	CASSGLAGGSYEQYF
.	TRBV27	TRBD2	TRBJ2-3	TGTGCCAGCAACCCCGGGGCGGGGGACACAGATACGCAGTATTTT	CASNPGAGDTDTQYF
once	TRBV7-9	TRBD1	TRBJ1-5	TGTGCCAGCAGCTTAGAAGGGCAGGGGGTGAGGAGCAATCAGCCCCAGCATTTT	CASSLEGQGVRSNQPQHF
.	TRBV9	.	TRBJ1-1	TGTGCCAGCAGCCCATTCGGGGGGCAGAACACTGAAGCTTTCTTT	CASSPFGGQNTEAFF
.	TRBV7-8	.	TRBJ2-6	TGTGCCAGCAGCTTACGTGTCTCTGGGGCCAACGTCCTGACTTTC	CASSLRVSGANVLTF
once	TRBV18	TRBD1	TRBJ2-1	TGTGCCAGCTCAAAGACAGGGGTAGGGAATGAGCAGTTCTTC	CASSKTGVGNEQFF
.	TRBV19	TRBD2	TRBJ2-7	TGTGCCAGTAGTATAGTACCGGGACTAGCGGGTTACGAGCAGTACTTC	CASSIVPGLAGYEQYF
.	TRBV11-2	.	TRBJ1-2	TGTGCCAGCAGCTTGGGGTATGGCTACACCTTC	CASSLGYGYTF
once	TRBV14	.	TRBJ1-2	TGTGCCAGCAGCCAAGACCAGCGGTATGGCTACACCTTC	CASSQDQRYGYTF
.	TRBV3-1/TRBV3-2	.	TRBJ1-1	TGTGCCAGCAGCCAAAGGTCCATGGTTGGTGAAGCTTTCTTT	CASSQRSMVGEAFF
.	TRBV24-1	.	TRBJ2-3	TGTGCCACCAGTGTGACTAGTCTTTCCACAGATACGCAGTATTTT	CATSVTSLSTDTQYF
.	TRBV27	.	TRBJ1-5	TGTGCCAGCAGTTTTCAGAGGGGGGTTTGGCCCCAGCATTTT	CASSFQRGVWPQHF
.	TRBV5-6	TRBD2	TRBJ2-7	TGTGCCAGCAGCTTTGTTGGACTAGCATACGAGCAGTACTTC	CASSFVGLAYEQYF
.	TRBV28	.	TRBJ2-1	TGTGCCAGCAGTTCCACGGGACACATCTACAATGAGCAGTTCTTC	CASSSTGHIYNEQFF
.	TRBV7-9	TRBD1	TRBJ2-1	TGTGCCAGCAGCTTAGTCGGGACAGGGGAGGATGAGCAGTTCTTC	CASSLVGTGEDEQFF
.	TRBV5-1	.	TRBJ2-5	TGCGCCAGCAGCTTGGCCTTAGAGACCCAGTACTTC	CASSLALETQYF
.	TRBV28	TRBD2	TRBJ2-5	TGTGCCAGCAAATTAGCGGGGAACCAAGAGACCCAGTACTTC	CASKLAGNQETQYF
.	TRBV19	TRBD1	TRBJ1-1	TGTGCCAGTAGTACGCTAACAGGGGGGTCGTCTTACACTGAAGCTTTCTTT	CASSTLTGGSSYTEAFF
.	TRBV4-1	.	TRBJ1-1	TGCGCCAGCAGCCAAGCAGGGGCGGAGAACACTGAAGCTTTCTTT	CASSQAGAENTEAFF
.	TRBV5-1	.	TRBJ2-7	TGCGCCAGCAGCTTGGGACATTCGGCGCGCGAGCAGTACTTC	CASSLGHSAREQYF
few	TRBV29-1	.	TRBJ2-3	TGCAGCGTTGGAGGCAGCTCTAGCACAGATACGCAGTATTTT	CSVGGSSSTDTQYF
.	TRBV7-9	.	TRBJ2-3	TGTGCCAGCAGCCCCCCCCTAGCAACAGATACGCAGTATTTT	CASSPPLATDTQYF
.	TRBV7-7	TRBD2	TRBJ2-7	TGTGCTAGCAGCCCCGGGAGCGGGAGGCCCTACGAGCAGTACTTC	CASSPGSGRPYEQYF
.	TRBV4-1	TRBD1	TRBJ2-4	TGCGCCAGCAGCCGGGACAGGGAGTACATTCAGTACTTC	CASSRDREYIQYF
.	TRBV9	.	TRBJ2-1	TGTGCCAGCAGCCAAGGACAGATCAATGAGCAGTTCTTC	CASSQGQINEQFF
.	TRBV4-3	TRBD2	TRBJ2-4	TGCGCCAGCAGCCAAGAATCGGGACTAGATGCCCCAAGTAGCAAAAACATTCAGTACTTC	CASSQESGLDAPSSKNIQYF
.	TRBV7-2	TRBD1	TRBJ2-1	TGTGCCAGCAGCTTGTATCCGGGACAGGGAGCTGAGCAGTTCTTC	CASSLYPGQGAEQFF
once	TRBV5-8	.	TRBJ2-7	TGTGCCAGCAGCTTATGGGGGGCGAACGAGCAGTACTTC	CASSLWGANEQYF
.	TRBV30	.	TRBJ1-5	TGTGCCTGGAGTGCTCGACCTGACCTAAAAGGCAATCAGCCCCAGCATTTT	CAWSARPDLKGNQPQHF
.	TRBV5-1	.	TRBJ1-1	TGCGCCAGCAGCTTGGGGGTAATGAACACTGAAGCTTTCTTT	CASSLGVMNTEAFF
.	TRBV6-5	TRBD1	TRBJ1-1	TGTGCCAGCAGTTACTGGGGACAGGGGGCCACTGAAGCTTTCTTT	CASSYWGQGATEAFF
.	TRBV2	TRBD1	TRBJ1-3	TGTGCCAGCAGAACGGGACAGGACCATTCTGGAAACACCATATATTTT	CASRTGQDHSGNTIYF
.	TRBV7-2	.	TRBJ1-1	TGTGCCAGCAGCTTAGCGACTGGGGGCCCCCGAGGCACTGAAGCTTTCTTT	CASSLATGGPRGTEAFF
.	TRBV5-1	.	TRBJ2-7	TGCGCCAGCAGCTTGGATCAGGAGTCCGAGCAGTACTTC	CASSLDQESEQYF
.	TRBV6-5	.	TRBJ1-2	TGTGCCAGCAGTTACTCGATTCTCTCTTATGGCTACACCTTC	CASSYSILSYGYTF
few	TRBV28	.	TRBJ1-2	TGTGCCACCCAGGAGAGCGACTATGGCTACACCTTC	CATQESDYGYTF
.	TRBV29-1	TRBD1	TRBJ1-1	TGCAGCGTTGCTCGGGCAGGGGGTGAAGCTTTCTTT	CSVARAGGEAFF